The clone carrying this T cell receptor (beta chain) was recorded only once. Its antigen is still unknown. The entry originates in a study of follicular helper T cells after annual influenza vaccination. Study-wide background: Across the 2013-2014, 2014-2015 and 2015-2016 vaccination seasons, some subjects were resampled. Study-wide results and caveats: Day 7 ICOS+CD38+ clones later appeared mostly in ICOS-CD38- cTfh. The much larger non-cTfh compartments may have been undersampled.

TCRdb's copy holds only in-frame clones and misses some; the assay was immunoSEQ multiplex PCR. The table lists roughly 15,000 clones, nearly 80% of them singletons. Time point given: 2015-2016 season, pre-vaccination. V trimming: 2 bases; J trimming: 6 bases; junction bases outside the gene matches: 3. CDR1 is SGHTA, CDR2 FQGNSA, per germline. This CDR3 spans 14 amino acids. This clonotype was obtained from an adult who received the influenza vaccine. Source: CXCR5- memory CD4+ T cells sorted from blood, taken on the day of influenza vaccination. The rearrangement uses TRBV7-2 and TRBJ2-1, with 8 bases identical to TRBD2. The CDR3: CASSLTSGLNEQFF. CDR3 sequence (DNA): TGTGCCAGCAGCTTAACTAGCGGTCTCAATGAGCAGTTCTTC. The full variable domain, rest sourced from reference TRBV7-2 and TRBJ2-1, is GAGVSQSPSNKVTEKGKDVELRCDPISGHTALYWYRQSLGQGLEFLIYFQGNSAPDKSGLPSDRFSAERTGGSVSTLTIQRTQQEDSAVYLCASSLTSGLNEQFFGPGTRLTVL.